The 21 T cell receptor beta chains below were found in one sample sequenced in a study of shared clonotypes between healthy human individuals. Terminally differentiated effector memory CD45RA+ cells were excluded from the naive CD8 cells, which were CD45RO-negative and positively selected for CCR7. Only in-frame clones appear in the TCRdb table, and some are missing; sequencing was by immunoSEQ multiplex PCR. Among about 2 million clones, approximately 94% were seen once, and the ten largest hold roughly 1%. Sequencing was carried out using naive CD8+ T cells sorted from blood. The receptors come from a man aged 18-30 years in good health.

This sequence joins TRBV2 and TRBJ2-7; 10 bases fit TRBD2. Trimming took 6 bases from V and 4 from J; bases not matched to a gene: 9. From germline, CDR1 is SNHLY and CDR2 FYNNEI. This CDR3 comprises 15 residues. The CDR3 is CASSSPSGSGYEQYF. The CDR3 bases are TGTGCCAGCAGCAGCCCTAGCGGGAGCGGTTACGAGCAGTACTTC. Filled out from reference TRBV2 and TRBJ2-7, the complete variable domain reads EPEVTQTPSHQVTQMGQEVILRCVPISNHLYFYWYRQILGQKVEFLVSFYNNEISEKSEIFDDQFSVERPDGSNFTLKIRSTKLEDSAMYFCASSSPSGSGYEQYFGPGTRLTVT.

The CDR3 here is CASPSDRGNTIYF. CDR3 in DNA: TGTGCCAGTCCCTCGGACCGCGGAAACACCATATATTTT. The V call is TRBV2, the J call TRBJ1-3, with D hard to call. Germline V gene sequence: CDR1 SNHLY, CDR2 FYNNEI. The CDR3 is 13 residues long. Trimming removed 9 bases from V and 4 bases from J, with 13 bases in between.

This clone was seen only once. The chain has TRBV5-1 and TRBJ1-1, with no clear D. Germline V gene lookup returns CDR1 SGHRS and CDR2 YFSETQ. This CDR3 contains 16 residues. V was trimmed by 3 bases and J by 4 bases, leaving 19 bases between them. The CDR3 DNA is TGCGCCAGCAGCTCGGGTCGAATAGTCTCGGGCACTGAAGCTTTCTTT. It specifies CASSSGRIVSGTEAFF.

This clone was counted between two and nine times. J is TRBJ1-2 and V is TRBV9; tentatively, D is TRBD1 (6 bases). V was clipped by 4 bases and J by 4 bases, with 11 bases between them. Germline V gene sequence: CDR1 SGDLS, CDR2 YYNGEE. The CDR3 spans 13 residues. CDR3 coding DNA: TGTGCCAGCAGCTCTGGGGGCGGCTATGGCTACACCTTC. It yields the protein CASSSGGGYGYTF. Based on the CDR3 plus reference TRBV9 and TRBJ1-2, the full variable domain is DSGVTQTPKHLITATGQRVTLRCSPRSGDLSVYWYQQSLDQGLQFLIQYYNGEERAKGNILERFSAQQFPDLHSELNLSSLELGDSALYFCASSSGGGYGYTFGSGTRLTVV.

This clone was seen just once. The V and J genes are TRBV5-1 and TRBJ2-2, with a tentative D call TRBD2 (6 bases). This CDR3 region has 17 residues. The germline gives CDR1 SGHRS, CDR2 YFSETQ. Trimming stripped 4 bases from V and 1 base from J, with 17 bases between. CDR3 in amino acids: CASSRFGTPENTGELFF. The DNA of the CDR3 is TGCGCCAGCAGCCGTTTCGGGACTCCCGAGAACACCGGGGAGCTGTTTTTT.

Notes on this clone: Compared with germline, one end of the junction differs, possibly owing to a read error. J is TRBJ2-7 and V is TRBV2, with D perhaps matching TRBD1 or TRBD2 (5 bases each). The CDR3 is 15 residues long. CDR1 is SNHLY and CDR2 is FYNNEI in the germline V gene. The CDR3 protein is CASSDPGTVDYVQYF. The CDR3 DNA reads as TGTGCCAGCAGTGATCCCGGGACCGTTGACTACGTGCAGTACTTC.

This clone appeared a single time. This sequence joins TRBV10-1 and TRBJ2-2; D is undetermined. The CDR3 spans 15 residues. The germline CDR1 and CDR2 sequences are WNHNN and SYGVQD (reference sequence). V was pared by 3 bases and J by 5 bases, with 13 bases between. As DNA, the CDR3 is TGCGCCAGCAGTGAATTCGAATCGGAAACCGGGGAGCTGTTTTTT. Translating it yields CASSEFESETGELFF.

J is TRBJ2-3 and V is TRBV27; 11 nucleotides match TRBD2. This CDR3 region has 15 residues. Per the germline V gene, CDR1 is MNHEY and CDR2 is SMNVEV (reference sequence). V lost 5 bases, J lost 5 bases, and 6 bases stayed unmatched. DNA for the CDR3: TGTGCCAGCAGTGTAGCGGGGGGGCGTGGAGATACGCAGTATTTT. It encodes CASSVAGGRGDTQYF.

V is TRBV27 and J is TRBJ2-7; 9 bases are a match to TRBD1. The CDR3 extends over 16 amino acids. The J segment lost 5 bases and the V segment lost 0 bases, leaving 8 bases of the junction unmatched. From germline, CDR1 is MNHEY and CDR2 SMNVEV (reference sequence). CDR3 in amino acids: CASSLSAGTGRDEQYF. The CDR3 DNA sequence: TGTGCCAGCAGTTTATCGGCCGGGACAGGGCGAGACGAGCAGTACTTC.

V is TRBV5-3 and J is TRBJ1-2; no firm D call. TRBV5-3 is reported as an ORF; its role is uncertain. CDR3 length: 16 residues. V shed 2 bases and J shed 2 bases, with 16 bases lying between them. In DNA form, the CDR3 reads TGTGCCAGAAGCTTATGTCAGGACTCCTTAAACTATGGCTACACCTTC. Amino acids: CARSLCQDSLNYGYTF.

About this clone itself: Different DNA sequences within this sample yield the same CDR3. The gene calls are TRBV18 and TRBJ2-7, with D possibly TRBD2 on 5 matching bases. This CDR3 has 13 residues. Trimming removed 3 bases from V and 2 bases from J, with 8 bases in between. Germline V gives CDR1 KGHSH, CDR2 LQKENI. The CDR3 is CASSPTGAYEQYF. The CDR3 DNA is TGTGCCAGCTCACCTACCGGGGCCTACGAGCAGTACTTC.

V gene TRBV25-1 combines with J gene TRBJ2-1; 7 bases line up with TRBD1. CDR1 and CDR2 from the germline V gene are MGHDK and SYGVNS. With V trimmed by 2 bases and J by 8 bases, 9 bases remained unmatched. The CDR3 extends over 15 amino acids. CDR3 coding DNA: TGTGCCAGCAGTGAAGGGACAGCGACGTGGCATGAGCAGTTCTTC. Translated: CASSEGTATWHEQFF.

This clone is a singleton in its sample. J is TRBJ2-1 and V is TRBV7-9; weak D call: TRBD2 (7 bases). CDR1 is SEHNR, CDR2 FQNEAQ, per germline (reference sequence). Deletions cut 5 bases from V and 5 bases from J, with 19 bases between. The CDR3 runs to 16 residues. The CDR3 is CASSPLGGPKHNEQFF. Written as DNA, the CDR3 is TGTGCCAGCAGCCCCTTGGGGGGGCCTAAGCACAATGAGCAGTTCTTC. Variable domain in full (rest from reference TRBV7-9 and TRBJ2-1): DTGVSQNPRHKITKRGQNVTFRCDPISEHNRLYWYRQTLGQGPEFLTYFQNEAQLEKSRLLSDRFSAERPKGSFSTLEIQRTEQGDSAMYLCASSPLGGPKHNEQFFGPGTRLTVL.

This clone was seen a single time. The chain combines TRBV11-2 with TRBJ1-6; D gene uncertain. Germline CDR1 SGHAT, CDR2 FQNNGV. The CDR3 runs to 12 residues. Trimming removed 0 bases from V and 10 bases from J, with 4 bases in between. The CDR3 nucleotides are TGTGCCAGCAGCTTAGATTCCTCACCCCTCCACTTT. This gives the protein CASSLDSSPLHF.

CDR3 loop: CASSSSRGGPYGYTF. In nucleotides, the CDR3 is TGTGCCAGCAGTTCCTCGCGGGGGGGCCCTTATGGCTACACCTTC. The chain links TRBV27 to TRBJ1-2; D perhaps matches TRBD1 (6 bases). Germline CDR1 and CDR2: MNHEY and SMNVEV (reference sequence). The ends were cut back, 4 bases at V and 5 bases at J, with 17 bases in the middle. The CDR3 sequence is 15 residues long.

The V gene is TRBV9, the J gene TRBJ2-3, with D possibly being TRBD2 (6 bases). In germline, CDR1 is SGDLS, CDR2 YYNGEE. V was pared by 7 bases and J by 0 bases, with 18 bases between. CDR3 length equals 16 residues. Here the CDR3 DNA reads TGTGCCAGCTCTTCGGGGACTTCTTCTAGCACAGATACGCAGTATTTT. Its translation: CASSSGTSSSTDTQYF.

This clone has only one observation. The chain uses TRBV5-4 and TRBJ1-6, with TRBD1 matching 9 bases. There are 15 residues in the CDR3. Germline lookup yields CDR1 SGHNT and CDR2 YYREEE (reference sequence). After removal of 7 bases from V and 4 bases from J, the junction contained 6 bases not matched to a gene. The CDR3 DNA reads as TGTGCCAGCCAACAGGGGGCGTCTTATAATTCACCCCTCCACTTT. Its translation is CASQQGASYNSPLHF.

The V call is TRBV4-1, the J call TRBJ2-3; TRBD1 agrees at 9 bases. Germline CDR1 and CDR2: MGHRA and YSYEKL. The CDR3 runs 17 residues. After removal of 4 bases from V and 1 base from J, the junction contained 9 bases not matched to a gene. CDR3 sequence reads: CASSLRDRAVGTDTQYF. Written as DNA, the CDR3 is TGCGCCAGCAGCCTCCGGGACAGGGCTGTTGGCACAGATACGCAGTATTTT.

This clone was counted only a few times. The identical CDR3 is also encoded by other nucleotide sequences in the sample. The chain links TRBV2 to TRBJ2-1; a weak D match, TRBD2 (5 bases). The CDR3 is 14 residues long. Trimming removed 8 bases from V and 0 bases from J, with 11 bases in between. Germline values: CDR1 SNHLY, CDR2 FYNNEI. CDR3 sequence reads: CASRGSSSYNEQFF. CDR3 nucleotide sequence: TGTGCCAGCCGAGGGTCTAGCTCCTACAATGAGCAGTTCTTC.

The rearrangement joins TRBV27 to TRBJ2-5, with unresolved D. Trimming pared 5 bases from V and 5 bases from J, leaving 15 bases between. The CDR3 sequence is 14 residues long. The germline V gene has CDR1 MNHEY and CDR2 SMNVEV (reference sequence). The CDR3 protein is CASSTQDRWETQYF. The DNA for the CDR3 is TGTGCCAGCAGTACCCAGGACCGGTGGGAGACCCAGTACTTC.

The V and J genes are TRBV10-1 and TRBJ2-1; TRBD1 or TRBD2 may be the D gene (5 bases each). CDR1 WNHNN and CDR2 SYGVQD come from the germline V gene (reference sequence). CDR3 size: 16 residues. Trimming shortened V by 0 bases and J by 3 bases, and 12 bases separated the two germline ends. As DNA, the CDR3 is TGCGCCAGCAGTGAGTCCTCAGGGAGCTTCTACAATGAGCAGTTCTTC. Its protein product is CASSESSGSFYNEQFF.